The source of this T cell receptor (beta chain) is a study of T-cell memory formation after mild COVID-19. Broader study findings: A balance of CD4 and CD8 characterized clones contracting day 15 to 85, whereas later expanders leaned CD4+.

TCRdb reanalysed the 5' RACE reads using MiXCR and keeps one entry per CDR3 protein. The top ten hold about 8.1% of the sample, which has fewer than 550,000 distinct CDR3 sequences, 20% seen once. Looked up from germline, CDR1 is KGHDR and CDR2 is SFDVKD. This CDR3 spans 17 amino acids. The ends lost 2 bases at V and 6 bases at J; junction bases unmatched: 10. This clonotype was seen a few times. Its antigen is unidentified. The gene calls are TRBV24-1 and TRBJ2-5; the match to TRBD2 covers 11 bases. This TCR derives from an adult woman who had mild COVID-19 (a few samples of this study predate the infection). Cell type and time point are not known. The sequenced sample consisted of PBMCs or a T cell subset sorted from them (not recorded which). CDR3 region: CATSDSRTSGQTQTQYF. The CDR3 DNA sequence: TGTGCCACCAGTGATTCTCGGACTAGCGGGCAGACCCAGACCCAGTACTTC.